A single sample gave rise to the 12 T cell receptor beta chains below, sequenced in a study of T cells in Graves' hyperthyroidism and ophthalmopathy. The CDR3 regions of TCR beta were amplified from RNA transcripts. HTBI primers drove first-round RT-PCR of the TCR CDR3. Each CDR3 protein is one row after TCRdb ran MiXCR on the multiplex PCR reads. The sample has about 420,000 distinct CDR3 sequences, about an eighth seen once. Sequencing was performed on blood. The receptors were sampled from a woman under 30 with Graves' hyperthyroidism.

The chain has TRBV20-1 and TRBJ2-7, with D perhaps TRBD1 (6 bases). Germline loops: CDR1 DFQATT, CDR2 SNEGSKA (reference sequence). The CDR3 covers 14 residues. V was cut by 5 bases and J by 2 bases, with 16 bases left in between. The CDR3 is CSAPPRRDTYEQYF. The CDR3 DNA reads TGCAGTGCTCCTCCCCGCAGGGACACCTACGAGCAGTACTTC.

This clonotype was recorded many times. This chain uses TRBV30 with TRBJ2-1; no reliable D call. This CDR3 region has 13 residues. Per the germline V gene, CDR1 is GTSNPN and CDR2 is SVGIG (reference sequence). Trimming took 1 base from V and 8 from J, leaving 12 bases between them. The CDR3 sequence is CAWSEGLADEQFF. In nucleotides, the CDR3 is TGTGCCTGGAGTGAAGGTTTGGCTGATGAGCAGTTCTTC.

This clonotype appeared a few times. The CDR3 bases are TGCAGTGCTAGGTACCGTCCAGGGGACAACAAAAACATTCAGTACTTC. Encoded protein: CSARYRPGDNKNIQYF. The rearrangement joins TRBV20-1 to TRBJ2-4, with D possibly matching TRBD1 (6 bases). This CDR3 contains 16 residues. The germline CDR1 and CDR2 sequences are DFQATT and SNEGSKA (reference sequence). V dropped 3 bases and J dropped 3 bases, with 18 bases sitting between them.

This clonotype was seen many times. This sequence joins TRBV5-1 and TRBJ1-1; D is uncertain. V lost 0 bases to trimming and J lost 7 bases, with 13 bases between them. CDR3 size: 14 residues. The germline gives CDR1 SGHRS, CDR2 YFSETQ. The DNA of the CDR3 is TGCGCCAGCAGCTTGGTTGAGACGGGAAATGAAGCTTTCTTT. Translation: CASSLVETGNEAFF.

The table lists this clonotype with a few counts. This sequence joins TRBV16 and TRBJ2-7; D unresolved. This CDR3 has 16 residues. Germline V gives CDR1 KGHSY, CDR2 FQNENV. V was trimmed by 0 bases and J by 2 bases, leaving 14 bases between them. CDR3 sequence (DNA): TGTGCCAGCAGCCAATCTTGGCGGCTCCCTACCTACGAGCAGTACTTC. It codes for CASSQSWRLPTYEQYF.

V is TRBV29-1 and J is TRBJ1-2; no firm D call. CDR3 size: 12 residues. Germline CDR1 and CDR2: SQVTM and ANQGSEA. The germline V and J ends were trimmed by 2 bases and 8 bases, with 12 bases remaining between them. DNA for the CDR3: TGCAGCGTTGAACTAAACGGGCGAGGCTACACCTTC. It encodes CSVELNGRGYTF.

This clonotype was seen at least ten times. The chain joins TRBV28 to TRBJ2-5; 9 bases align to TRBD1. The V gene end was trimmed by 6 bases and the J gene end by 5 bases; junction bases not matched to a gene: 13. The CDR3 consists of 16 residues. Germline V CDR1 and CDR2: MDHEN, SYDVKM. CDR3 amino acids: CASRQAGQGLGETQYF. CDR3 nucleotides: TGTGCCAGCAGACAAGCGGGACAGGGACTGGGGGAGACCCAGTACTTC.

This clonotype was detected ten times or more. The gene calls are TRBV6-1 and TRBJ2-3; 9 nucleotides agree with TRBD1. V gave up 7 bases and J gave up 2 bases; unmatched junction bases: 16. The CDR3 runs 18 residues. Germline lookup yields CDR1 MNHNS and CDR2 SASEGT. CDR3 coding DNA: TGTGCCAGCACCCCACCTTTGGGGACAGGGAGTACCACAGATACGCAGTATTTT. Its protein product is CASTPPLGTGSTTDTQYF.

The CDR3 region is CASSYRDRGYGYTF. The CDR3 DNA reads TGTGCCAGCAGCTACCGGGACAGGGGTTATGGCTACACCTTC. The chain is built from TRBV14 and TRBJ1-2, with TRBD1 identical over 10 bases. Germline values: CDR1 SGHDN, CDR2 FVKESK. This CDR3 spans 14 amino acids. Losses at the gene ends were 5 bases for V and 5 bases for J; bases not matched to a gene: 5.

The table lists this clonotype with many counts. The chain uses TRBV12-3 or TRBV12-4 and TRBJ2-1; weak D call: TRBD2 (6 bases). V was shortened by 7 bases and J by 9 bases, with 10 bases between the two germline ends. The CDR3 extends over 11 amino acids. The CDR3 DNA is TGTGCCAGCACCCGACTAGGTGAGCAGTTCTTC. As protein: CASTRLGEQFF.

The rearrangement links TRBV20-1 to TRBJ1-1, with D possibly TRBD1 on 6 matching bases. Germline V gene lookup returns CDR1 DFQATT and CDR2 SNEGSKA (reference sequence). The CDR3 runs 14 residues. Trimming removed 3 bases at V and 3 bases at J, with 14 bases between. The CDR3 nucleotides read TGCAGTGCTAGTAAGCCCCAGGGGTACACTGAAGCTTTCTTT. It is translated as CSASKPQGYTEAFF.

To note about this clonotype: This could be a read error, since a much larger clone is one nucleotide away. The chain links TRBV4-1 to TRBJ2-3; the D gene is possibly TRBD2 (5 bases). The CDR3 contains 14 residues. CDR1 is MGHRA and CDR2 is YSYEKL in the germline V gene. The CDR3 reads CASIQVEGTDTQYF. CDR3 DNA sequence: TGCGCCAGCATCCAAGTGGAGGGCACAGATACGCAGTATTTT.